This TCR beta chain was sequenced in a study of cytomegalovirus exposure and HLA in healthy donors. Study-wide points: An analysis that came later showed most CMV-associated TCR beta chains appearing HLA-restricted. Immune exposure information comprised only CMV serostatus. Prior analysis indicated that the majority of TCR beta V segments exhibited productivity approximately 87% or approximately 30% of the time.

The PCR ran on 60 Vbeta and 13 Jbeta primers. Sequencing used immunoSEQ multiplex PCR; TCRdb keeps in-frame clones, though not all of them. The sample has 95,000 to 150,000 clones, over 70% seen once. This CDR3 spans 14 amino acids. The V gene end was trimmed by 10 bases and the J gene end by 4 bases; junction bases not matched to a gene: 9. Germline CDR1 reads ENHRY; CDR2 reads SYGVKD. In its sample, this clone was seen once. The antigen remains unidentified. The sample consisted of PBMCs. V is TRBV10-3 and J is TRBJ2-3; 9 bases line up with TRBD1. The sequence was obtained from a woman aged 45 to 65 in good health and CMV-seronegative. CDR3 bases: TGTGCCACCAATGCGGGACAGGGCCCAGATACGCAGTATTTT. Its translation: CATNAGQGPDTQYF.